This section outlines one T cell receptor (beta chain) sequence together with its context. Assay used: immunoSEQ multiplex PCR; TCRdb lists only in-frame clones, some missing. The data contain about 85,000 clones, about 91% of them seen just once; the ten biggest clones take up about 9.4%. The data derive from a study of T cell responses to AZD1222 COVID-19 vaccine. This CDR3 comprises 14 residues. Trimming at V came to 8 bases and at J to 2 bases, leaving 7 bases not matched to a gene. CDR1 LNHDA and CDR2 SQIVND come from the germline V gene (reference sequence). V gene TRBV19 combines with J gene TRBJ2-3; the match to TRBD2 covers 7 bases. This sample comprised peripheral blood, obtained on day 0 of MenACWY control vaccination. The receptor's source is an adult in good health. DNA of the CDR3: TGTGCCAGTGGCCACGGGGGGAACACAGATACGCAGTATTTT. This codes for CASGHGGNTDTQYF. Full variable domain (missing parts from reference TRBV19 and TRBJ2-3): DGGITQSPKYLFRKEGQNVTLSCEQNLNHDAMYWYRQDPGQGLRLIYYSQIVNDFQKGDIAEGYSVSREKKESFPLTVTSAQKNPTAFYLCASGHGGNTDTQYFGPGTRLTVL.